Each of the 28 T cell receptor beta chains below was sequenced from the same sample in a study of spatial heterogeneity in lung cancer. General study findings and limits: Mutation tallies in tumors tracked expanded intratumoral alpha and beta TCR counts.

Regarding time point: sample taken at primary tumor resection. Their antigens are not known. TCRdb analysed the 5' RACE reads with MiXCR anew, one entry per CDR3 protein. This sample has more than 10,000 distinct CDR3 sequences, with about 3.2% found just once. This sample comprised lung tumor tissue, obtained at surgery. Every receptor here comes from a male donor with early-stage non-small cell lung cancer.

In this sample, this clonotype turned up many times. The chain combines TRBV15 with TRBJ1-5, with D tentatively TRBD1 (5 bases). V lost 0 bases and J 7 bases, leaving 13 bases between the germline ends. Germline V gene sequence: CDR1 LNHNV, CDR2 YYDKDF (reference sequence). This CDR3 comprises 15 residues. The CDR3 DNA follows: TGTGCCACCAGCAGAGAGCCCCGGGAGGGGCAGCCCCAGCATTTT. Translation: CATSREPREGQPQHF.

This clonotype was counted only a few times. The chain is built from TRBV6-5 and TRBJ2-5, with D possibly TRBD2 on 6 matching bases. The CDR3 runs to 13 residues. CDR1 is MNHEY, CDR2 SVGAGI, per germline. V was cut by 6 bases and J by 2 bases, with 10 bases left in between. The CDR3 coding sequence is TGTGCCAGCAGCCGTCGGGGGCAAGAGACCCAGTACTTC. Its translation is CASSRRGQETQYF.

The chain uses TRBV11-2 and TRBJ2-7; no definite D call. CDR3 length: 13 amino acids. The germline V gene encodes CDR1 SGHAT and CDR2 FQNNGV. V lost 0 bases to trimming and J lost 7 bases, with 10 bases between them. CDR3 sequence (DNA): TGTGCCAGCAGCTTAGAGTTGGGTTTGGAGCAGTACTTC. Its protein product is CASSLELGLEQYF.

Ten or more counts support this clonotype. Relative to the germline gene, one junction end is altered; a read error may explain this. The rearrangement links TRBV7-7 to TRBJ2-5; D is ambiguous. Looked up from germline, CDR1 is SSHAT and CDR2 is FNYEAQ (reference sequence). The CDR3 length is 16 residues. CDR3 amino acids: CASSLGRLITRETQYF. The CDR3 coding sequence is TGTGCTAGCAGCTTAGGGCGGCTTATTACCCGGGAGACCCAGTACTTC.

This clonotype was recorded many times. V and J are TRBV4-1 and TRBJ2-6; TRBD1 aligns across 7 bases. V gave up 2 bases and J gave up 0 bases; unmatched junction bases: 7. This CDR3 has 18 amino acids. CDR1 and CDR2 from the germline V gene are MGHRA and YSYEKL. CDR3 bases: TGCGCCAGCAGCCAACGACAGGGTGTAGGCTCTGGGGCCAACGTCCTGACTTTC. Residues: CASSQRQGVGSGANVLTF.

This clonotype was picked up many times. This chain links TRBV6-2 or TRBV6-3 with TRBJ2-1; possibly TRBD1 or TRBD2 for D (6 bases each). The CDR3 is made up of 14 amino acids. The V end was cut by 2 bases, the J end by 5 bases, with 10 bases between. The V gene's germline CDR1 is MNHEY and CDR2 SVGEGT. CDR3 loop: CASSYRGTHNEQFF. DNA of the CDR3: TGTGCCAGCAGTTACAGGGGGACTCACAATGAGCAGTTCTTC.

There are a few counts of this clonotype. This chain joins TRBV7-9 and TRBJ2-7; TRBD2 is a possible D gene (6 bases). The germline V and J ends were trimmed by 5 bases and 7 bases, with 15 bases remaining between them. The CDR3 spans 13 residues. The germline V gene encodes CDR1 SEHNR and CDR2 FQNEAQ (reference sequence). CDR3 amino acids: CASSPAASGEQYF. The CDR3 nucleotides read TGTGCCAGCAGCCCGGCGGCGAGCGGGGAGCAGTACTTC.

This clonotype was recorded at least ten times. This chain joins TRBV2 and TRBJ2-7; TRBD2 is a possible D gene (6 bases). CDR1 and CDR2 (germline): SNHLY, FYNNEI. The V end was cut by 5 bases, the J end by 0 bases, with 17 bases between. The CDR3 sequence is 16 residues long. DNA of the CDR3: TGTGCCAGCAGTTACGGAGGGACTTTCAGCTCCTACGAGCAGTACTTC. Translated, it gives CASSYGGTFSSYEQYF.

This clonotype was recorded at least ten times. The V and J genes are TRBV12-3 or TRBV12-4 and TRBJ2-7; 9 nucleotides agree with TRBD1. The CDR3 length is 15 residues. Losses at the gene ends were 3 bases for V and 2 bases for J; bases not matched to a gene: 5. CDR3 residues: CASSFPGQGTYEQYF. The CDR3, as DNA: TGTGCCAGCAGTTTTCCGGGACAGGGAACCTACGAGCAGTACTTC.

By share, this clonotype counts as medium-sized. The CDR3 bases are TGTGCCAGCACACTAGCGGGGGACTACACCGGGGAGCTGTTTTTT. Residues: CASTLAGDYTGELFF. The chain carries TRBV12-3 or TRBV12-4 and TRBJ2-2; 11 bases match TRBD2. The CDR3 contains 15 residues. With V trimmed by 7 bases and J by 3 bases, 4 bases remained unmatched.

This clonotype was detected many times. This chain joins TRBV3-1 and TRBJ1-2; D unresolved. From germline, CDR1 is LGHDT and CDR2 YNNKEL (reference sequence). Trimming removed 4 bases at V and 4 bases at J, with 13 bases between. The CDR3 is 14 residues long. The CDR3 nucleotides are TGTGCCAGCAGCCCAGCACCCGGAGGCTATGGCTACACCTTC. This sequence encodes CASSPAPGGYGYTF.

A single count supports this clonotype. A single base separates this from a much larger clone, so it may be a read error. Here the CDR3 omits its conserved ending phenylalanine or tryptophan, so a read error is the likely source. In DNA form, the CDR3 reads TGTGCCAGCAGTTTCGGGGACTATGCCTACGAGCAGTACTAC. Protein: CASSFGDYAYEQYY. This chain connects TRBV12-3 or TRBV12-4 to TRBJ2-7; TRBD2 aligns across 7 bases. V was clipped by 3 bases and J by 2 bases; unmatched bases: 4. The CDR3 totals 14 residues.

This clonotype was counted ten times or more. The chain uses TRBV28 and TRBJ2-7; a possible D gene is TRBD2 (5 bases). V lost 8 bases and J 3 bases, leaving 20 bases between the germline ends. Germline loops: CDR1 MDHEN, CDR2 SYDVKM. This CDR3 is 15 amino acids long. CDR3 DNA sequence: TGTGCCAGCTCCAACGCAGAGGGCTTGGTCTACGAGCAGTACTTC. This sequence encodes CASSNAEGLVYEQYF.

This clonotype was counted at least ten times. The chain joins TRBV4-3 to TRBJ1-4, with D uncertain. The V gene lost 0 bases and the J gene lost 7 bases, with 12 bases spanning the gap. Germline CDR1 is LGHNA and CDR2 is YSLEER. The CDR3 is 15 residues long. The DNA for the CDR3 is TGCGCCAGCAGCCAAGATCCTAGCAGCGTTGAAAAACTGTTTTTT. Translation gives CASSQDPSSVEKLFF.

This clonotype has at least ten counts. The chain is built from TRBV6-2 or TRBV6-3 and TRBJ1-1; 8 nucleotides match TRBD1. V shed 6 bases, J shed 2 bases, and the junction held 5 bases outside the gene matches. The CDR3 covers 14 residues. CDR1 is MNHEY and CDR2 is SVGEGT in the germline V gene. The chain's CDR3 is CASSRDRPNTEAFF. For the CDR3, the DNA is TGTGCCAGCAGCCGGGACAGGCCCAACACTGAAGCTTTCTTT.

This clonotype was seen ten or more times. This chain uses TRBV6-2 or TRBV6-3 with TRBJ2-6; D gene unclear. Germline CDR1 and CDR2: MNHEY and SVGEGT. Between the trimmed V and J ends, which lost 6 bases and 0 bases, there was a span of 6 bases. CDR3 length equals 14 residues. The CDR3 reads CASRRSSGANVLTF. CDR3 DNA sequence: TGTGCCAGCAGGCGGAGCTCTGGGGCCAACGTCCTGACTTTC.

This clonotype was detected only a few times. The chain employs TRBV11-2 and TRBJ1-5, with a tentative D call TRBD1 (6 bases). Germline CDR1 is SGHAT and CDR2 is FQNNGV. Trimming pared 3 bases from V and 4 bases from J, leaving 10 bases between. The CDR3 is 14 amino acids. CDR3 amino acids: CASSLGHLNQPQHF. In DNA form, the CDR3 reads TGTGCCAGCAGCTTGGGACACCTAAATCAGCCCCAGCATTTT.

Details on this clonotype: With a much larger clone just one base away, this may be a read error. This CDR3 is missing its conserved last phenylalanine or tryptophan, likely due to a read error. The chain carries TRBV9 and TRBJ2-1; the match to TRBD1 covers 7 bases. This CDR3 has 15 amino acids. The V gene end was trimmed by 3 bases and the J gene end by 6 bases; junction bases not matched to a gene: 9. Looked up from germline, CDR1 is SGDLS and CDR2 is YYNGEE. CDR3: CASSETITGANEQFL. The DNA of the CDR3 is TGTGCCAGCAGCGAAACGATTACAGGGGCCAATGAGCAGTTCTTA.

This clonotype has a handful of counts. The CDR3 region is CASSLFAPDQYQETQYF. The CDR3 DNA reads TGTGCCAGCAGCTTATTCGCCCCCGACCAGTACCAAGAGACCCAGTACTTC. The chain links TRBV7-6 to TRBJ2-5; D is ambiguous. The CDR3 runs to 17 residues. Trimming stripped 2 bases from V and 0 bases from J, with 16 bases between. Germline V gives CDR1 SGHVS, CDR2 FNYEAQ. The variable domain in full, with the rest retrieved from reference TRBV7-6 and TRBJ2-5, is GAGVSQSPRYKVTKRGQDVALRCDPISGHVSLYWYRQALGQGPEFLTYFNYEAQQDKSGLPNDRFSAERPEGSISTLTIQRTEQRDSAMYRCASSLFAPDQYQETQYFGPGTRLLVL.

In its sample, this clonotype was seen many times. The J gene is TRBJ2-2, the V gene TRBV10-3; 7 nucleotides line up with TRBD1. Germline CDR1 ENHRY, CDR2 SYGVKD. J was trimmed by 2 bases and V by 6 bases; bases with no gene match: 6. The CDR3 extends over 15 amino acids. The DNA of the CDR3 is TGTGCCATCAGGGACCAGGGGGTAAACACCGGGGAGCTGTTTTTT. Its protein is CAIRDQGVNTGELFF.

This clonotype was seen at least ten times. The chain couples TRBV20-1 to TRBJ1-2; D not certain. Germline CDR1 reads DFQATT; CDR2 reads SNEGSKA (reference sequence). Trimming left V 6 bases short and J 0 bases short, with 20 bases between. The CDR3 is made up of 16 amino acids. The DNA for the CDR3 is TGCAGTGCAGAACCCGCTCGGCAGCTCGCTAACTATGGCTACACCTTC. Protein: CSAEPARQLANYGYTF.

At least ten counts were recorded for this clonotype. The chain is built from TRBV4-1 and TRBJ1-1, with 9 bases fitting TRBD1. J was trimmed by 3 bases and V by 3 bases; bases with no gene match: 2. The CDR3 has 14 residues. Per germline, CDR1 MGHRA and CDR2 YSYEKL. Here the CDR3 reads CASSQGQGDTEAFF. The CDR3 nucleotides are TGCGCCAGCAGCCAGGGACAGGGCGACACTGAAGCTTTCTTT.

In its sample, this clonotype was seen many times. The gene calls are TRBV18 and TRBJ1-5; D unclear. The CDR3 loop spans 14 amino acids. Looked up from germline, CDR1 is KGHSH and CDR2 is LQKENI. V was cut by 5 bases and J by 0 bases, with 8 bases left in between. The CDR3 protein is CASSIDGSNQPQHF. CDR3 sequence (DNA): TGTGCCAGCTCAATCGACGGTAGCAATCAGCCCCAGCATTTT.

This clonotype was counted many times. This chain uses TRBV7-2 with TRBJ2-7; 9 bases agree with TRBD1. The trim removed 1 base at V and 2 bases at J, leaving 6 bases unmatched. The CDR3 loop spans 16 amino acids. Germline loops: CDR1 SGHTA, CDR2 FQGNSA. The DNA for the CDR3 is TGTGCCAGCAGCTTAGTAGGGACAGGGTGGGCCTACGAGCAGTACTTC. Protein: CASSLVGTGWAYEQYF.

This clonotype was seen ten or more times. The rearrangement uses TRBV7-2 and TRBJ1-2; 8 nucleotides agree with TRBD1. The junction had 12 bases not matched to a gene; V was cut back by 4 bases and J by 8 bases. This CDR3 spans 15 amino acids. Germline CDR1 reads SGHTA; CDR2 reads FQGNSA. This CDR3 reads CASSSSGQGMRGYTF. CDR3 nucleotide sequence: TGTGCCAGCAGCTCGAGCGGACAGGGAATGCGCGGCTACACCTTC.

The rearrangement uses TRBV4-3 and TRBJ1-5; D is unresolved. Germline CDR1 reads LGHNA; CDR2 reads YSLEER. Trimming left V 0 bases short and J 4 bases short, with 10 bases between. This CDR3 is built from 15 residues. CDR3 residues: CASSQDLQTNQPQHF. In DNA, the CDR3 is TGCGCCAGCAGCCAAGACTTACAAACGAATCAGCCCCAGCATTTT.

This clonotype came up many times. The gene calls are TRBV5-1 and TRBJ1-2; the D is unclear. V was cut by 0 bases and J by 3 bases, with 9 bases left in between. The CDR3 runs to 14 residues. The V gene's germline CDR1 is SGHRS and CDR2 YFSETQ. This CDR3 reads CASSLDPEYYGYTF. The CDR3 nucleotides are TGCGCCAGCAGCTTGGACCCGGAGTACTATGGCTACACCTTC.

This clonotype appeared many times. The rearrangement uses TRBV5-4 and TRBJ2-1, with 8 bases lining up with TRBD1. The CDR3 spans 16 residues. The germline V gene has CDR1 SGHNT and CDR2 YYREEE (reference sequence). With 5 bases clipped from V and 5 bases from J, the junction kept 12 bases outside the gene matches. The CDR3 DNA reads TGTGCCAGCAGTCCGCCGGCCCTGACAGGGGACAATGAGCAGTTCTTC. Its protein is CASSPPALTGDNEQFF.